This T cell receptor beta chain was identified in a study of blood T cell repertoires in COVID-19. One Seattle source followed patients from active infection through their disease course. The CDR3 has 14 residues. CDR1 and CDR2 from the germline V gene are LNHDA and SQIVND (reference sequence). Between the trimmed V and J ends, which lost 3 bases and 1 base, there was a span of 10 bases. How the authors handled the data: Nucleated cell number was recorded as an estimate derived from reference gene primer amplification. Some clones are missing from TCRdb's copy, which holds only in-frame ones; the method was immunoSEQ multiplex PCR. V and J calls and clone size are copied from that table; D and trimming were computed from the DNA. The sample records approximately 53,000 clones, around 86% being singletons.

The sequencing input was peripheral blood. V gene TRBV19 combines with J gene TRBJ2-7; perhaps TRBD2 as D (6 bases). The clonotype originates from a woman over 75 with COVID-19, enrolled during active disease. DNA of the CDR3: TGTGCCAGTAGTATTGGTAGCGGATCCTACGAGCAGTACTTC. The encoded protein is CASSIGSGSYEQYF.